This T cell receptor (beta chain) was identified in a study of shared clonotypes between healthy human individuals. Study-wide findings and caveats: Relative to their counterparts shared across all four donors, non-shared clonotypes exhibited diminished generation probabilities.

Naive CD8 cells comprised CD45RO-negative, CCR7-positively selected cells, excluding terminally differentiated effector memory CD45RA+ cells. Every donor was a Caucasian adult from Nashville, Tennessee. Generated by immunoSEQ multiplex PCR, the TCRdb table keeps only in-frame clones and is missing some. The table shows 2 million to 2.5 million clones, with roughly 91% occurring only once. Germline CDR1 is LGHNA and CDR2 is YNFKEQ. This CDR3 has 16 amino acids. V gave up 0 bases and J gave up 1 base, with 10 bases separating them. Note on this clone: Its antigen is not known.

The sequencing sample was made of naive CD8+ T cells from PBMCs. This rearrangement joins TRBV4-2 to TRBJ1-3; D gene ambiguous. The source is a man aged 18 to 29 in good health. Some clones in this sample may be carry-over from other donors' samples. The CDR3 region is CASSQDSPGSGNTIYF. The CDR3 nucleotides are TGTGCCAGCAGCCAAGATAGTCCGGGGTCTGGAAACACCATATATTTT.